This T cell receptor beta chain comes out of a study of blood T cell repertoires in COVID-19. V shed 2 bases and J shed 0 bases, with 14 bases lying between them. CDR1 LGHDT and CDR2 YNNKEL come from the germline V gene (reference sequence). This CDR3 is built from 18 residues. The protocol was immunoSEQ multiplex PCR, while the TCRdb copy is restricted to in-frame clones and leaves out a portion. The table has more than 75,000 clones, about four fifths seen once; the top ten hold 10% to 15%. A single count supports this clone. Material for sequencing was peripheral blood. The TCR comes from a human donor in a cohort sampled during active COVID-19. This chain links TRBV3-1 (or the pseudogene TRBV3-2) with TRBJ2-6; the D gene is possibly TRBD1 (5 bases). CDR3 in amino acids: CASSQPPLQDSGANVLTF. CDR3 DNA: TGTGCCAGCAGCCAACCGCCCCTACAGGACTCTGGGGCCAACGTCCTGACTTTC.